The 12 T cell receptor beta chains below come from one sample, sequenced in a study of T cell changes during pregnancy in multiple sclerosis. Libraries were prepared by immunoSEQ multiplex PCR; TCRdb keeps only in-frame clonotypes and omits some of them. Here the sample spans about 55,000 clones, around 89% being singletons. Specimen: CD4+ T cells from peripheral blood mononuclear cells, collected in the first trimester of pregnancy. Source of these receptors: a female donor with multiple sclerosis, enrolled in a pregnancy study.

This clone turned up a few times. The V call is TRBV7-2, the J call TRBJ2-2; D is perhaps TRBD2 (5 bases). The ends were cut back, 4 bases at V and 1 base at J, with 13 bases in the middle. Germline lookup yields CDR1 SGHTA and CDR2 FQGNSA. The CDR3 sequence is 16 residues long. CDR3 sequence: CASSYRGIGNTGELFF. DNA of the CDR3: TGTGCCAGCAGCTATCGGGGAATCGGGAACACCGGGGAGCTGTTTTTT.

The CDR3 here is CASSLGPTGGTDTQYF. Here the CDR3 DNA reads TGCGCCAGCAGCTTGGGCCCTACAGGAGGCACAGATACGCAGTATTTT. The genes are TRBV5-1 and TRBJ2-3; tentatively, D is TRBD1 (5 bases). The CDR3 sequence is 16 residues long. In germline, CDR1 is SGHRS, CDR2 YFSETQ. The ends were cut back, 0 bases at V and 1 base at J, with 12 bases in the middle.

V usage is TRBV7-9 and J usage is TRBJ1-2; weak D call: TRBD1 (5 bases). The CDR3 sequence is 9 residues long. Germline CDR1 reads SEHNR; CDR2 reads FQNEAQ (reference sequence). DNA for the CDR3: TGTGCTTTAGGGGCCGGTTATACCTTC. This translates into CALGAGYTF.

The chain employs TRBV5-1 and TRBJ2-5; TRBD2 aligns across 7 bases. The CDR3 contains 17 residues. Trimming removed 1 base from V and 4 bases from J; junction bases left unmatched: 13. CDR1 is SGHRS, CDR2 YFSETQ, per germline. The CDR3 nucleotides are TGCGCCAGCAGCTTGAGGGGCACACTAGCGAGTCGAGAGACCCAGTACTTC. This translates into CASSLRGTLASRETQYF.

The J gene is TRBJ1-2, the V gene TRBV9; D may be TRBD1 (5 bases). V was clipped by 7 bases and J by 2 bases, with 9 bases between them. From germline, CDR1 is SGDLS and CDR2 YYNGEE. This CDR3 has 12 residues. CDR3 amino acids: CASGRDNYGYTF. The CDR3 DNA sequence: TGTGCCAGCGGGCGGGACAACTATGGCTACACCTTC.

Worth noting for this clone: A read error may account for a junction end that differs from germline. This chain links TRBV7-2 with TRBJ2-5; 10 bases are a match to TRBD2. The CDR3 length is 15 residues. Germline V lookup: CDR1 SGHTA, CDR2 FQGNSA. The CDR3 is CANSVGLADRETQYF. The CDR3 nucleotides are TGTGCCAACAGCGTAGGACTAGCGGACCGAGAGACCCAGTACTTC.

The chain uses TRBV29-1 and TRBJ2-7; D remains ambiguous. With 4 bases removed from V and 3 bases from J, the gap between germline ends came to 7 bases. Germline-derived CDR1 and CDR2 are SQVTM and ANQGSEA. The CDR3 loop spans 11 amino acids. DNA for the CDR3: TGCAGCGTTGGAGCCGACTACGAGCAGTACTTC. Protein: CSVGADYEQYF.

The rearrangement uses TRBV19 and TRBJ2-1, with 13 bases aligning to TRBD2. Germline assignment: CDR1 LNHDA and CDR2 SQIVND (reference sequence). This CDR3 is built from 18 residues. Trimming cost V 3 bases and J 7 bases; bases outside gene matches: 12. The CDR3 DNA sequence: TGTGCCAGTAGTATGTATTCGGGACTAGCGGGACGGGGTAATGAGCAGTTCTTC. Translation: CASSMYSGLAGRGNEQFF. The entire variable domain, with the rest obtained from reference TRBV19 and TRBJ2-1, is as follows: DGGITQSPKYLFRKEGQNVTLSCEQNLNHDAMYWYRQDPGQGLRLIYYSQIVNDFQKGDIAEGYSVSREKKESFPLTVTSAQKNPTAFYLCASSMYSGLAGRGNEQFFGPGTRLTVL.

The chain recombines TRBV14 with TRBJ1-2; D not certain. V dropped 3 bases and J dropped 5 bases, with 16 bases sitting between them. CDR3 length equals 15 residues. Germline CDR1 SGHDN, CDR2 FVKESK. The CDR3 here is CASSHSKELKYGYTF. CDR3 DNA: TGTGCCAGCAGCCATAGTAAGGAGTTGAAGTATGGCTACACCTTC.

The rearrangement joins TRBV30 to TRBJ1-5; no firm D call. This CDR3 is 14 amino acids long. V gave up 1 base and J gave up 0 bases, with 7 bases separating them. In germline, CDR1 is GTSNPN, CDR2 SVGIG (reference sequence). CDR3 sequence reads: CAWSAHTSNQPQHF. DNA for the CDR3: TGTGCCTGGAGTGCCCACACTAGCAATCAGCCCCAGCATTTT. Filled out from reference TRBV30 and TRBJ1-5, the complete variable domain reads SQTIHQWPATLVQPVGSPLSLECTVEGTSNPNLYWYRQAAGRGLQLLFYSVGIGQISSEVPQNLSASRPQDRQFILSSKKLLLSDSGFYLCAWSAHTSNQPQHFGDGTRLSIL.

Comments on this clone: This specimen includes other DNA sequences encoding the same CDR3. V and J are TRBV30 and TRBJ1-3, with a possible D match to TRBD1 (5 bases). The germline V and J ends were trimmed by 0 bases and 7 bases, with 19 bases remaining between them. From germline, CDR1 is GTSNPN and CDR2 SVGIG (reference sequence). This CDR3 contains 16 residues. This chain's CDR3 is CAWSVARAFFGNTIYF. The CDR3 DNA sequence: TGTGCCTGGAGTGTAGCCAGGGCGTTTTTTGGGAACACCATATATTTT.

This chain connects TRBV7-8 to TRBJ2-3; D might be TRBD2 (6 bases). In germline, CDR1 is SGHVS, CDR2 FQNEAQ. The CDR3 length is 15 residues. Trimming cost V 5 bases and J 4 bases, with 16 bases left between them. CDR3 DNA: TGTGCCAGCAGCCCACGACTGGGAGGTGCAGATACGCAGTATTTT. Translated: CASSPRLGGADTQYF.